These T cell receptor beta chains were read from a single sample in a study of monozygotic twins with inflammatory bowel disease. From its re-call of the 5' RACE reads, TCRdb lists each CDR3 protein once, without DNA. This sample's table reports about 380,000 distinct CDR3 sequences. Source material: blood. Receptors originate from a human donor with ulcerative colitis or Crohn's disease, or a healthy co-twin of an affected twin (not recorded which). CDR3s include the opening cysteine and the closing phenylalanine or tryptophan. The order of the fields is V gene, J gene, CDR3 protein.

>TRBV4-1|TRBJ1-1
CASSQRTSEAFF
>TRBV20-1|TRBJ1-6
CSASRGGNNNSPLHF
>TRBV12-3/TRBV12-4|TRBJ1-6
CASANPPTTQSGSPLHF
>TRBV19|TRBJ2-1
CASSRLAGGGNEQFF
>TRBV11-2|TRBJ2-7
CASSASRGSYEQYF
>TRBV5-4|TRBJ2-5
CASSLPSGGGETQYF
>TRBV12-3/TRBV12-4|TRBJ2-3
CASSYVSTDTQYF
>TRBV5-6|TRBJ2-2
CASSFKSLSNTGELFF
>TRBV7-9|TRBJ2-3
CASSLQETRDRADTQYF
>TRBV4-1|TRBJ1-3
CASSHLPGTGLYTIYF
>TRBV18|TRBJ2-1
CASSEGQVSYNEQFF
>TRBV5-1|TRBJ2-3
CASSLNVFPTTDTQYF
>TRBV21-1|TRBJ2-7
CATWRGYEQYF
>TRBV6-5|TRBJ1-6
CASSYSNLPNSPLHF
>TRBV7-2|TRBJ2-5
CASSLLTSGGKETQYF
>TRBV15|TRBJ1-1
CATSNWPLYTGGEVTEAFF
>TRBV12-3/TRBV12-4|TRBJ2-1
CASRPRTGAIEQFF
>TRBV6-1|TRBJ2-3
CATLAGPSGDTQYF
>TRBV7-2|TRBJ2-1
CASSLAWTGFSYNEQFF
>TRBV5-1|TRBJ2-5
CASSIQGQPQETQYF
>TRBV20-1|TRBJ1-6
CSARDAGFPGNSPLHF
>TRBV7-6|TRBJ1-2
CATRTAVSYGYTF
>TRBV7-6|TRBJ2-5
CASSLAASGGSWETQYF
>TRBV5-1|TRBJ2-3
CASRQGLAGGPRFTDTQYF